What follows are 30 T cell receptor beta chains derived from one specimen sequenced in a study of blood T cells in healthy people across ages (dated by TCRdb to 2015 to 2017). The method was 5' RACE. Sequencing took place on an Illumina HiSeq 2500. A second PCR of about 6 to 11 cycles was run with a J-beta primer mix and a sample-barcoded 5' primer. The raw public reads went through TCRdb reprocessing: fastp at Q25, MiXCR clone calling, in-frame beta chains kept. Each record represents a unique CDR3 protein, reported with the most common genes and DNA among its rows. Recorded for this sample are more than 1,400,000 distinct CDR3 sequences; 40% to 50% of them occurred a single time. 6.5% to 10% of the sample belongs to the ten largest clones. Sequencing was done on a sample of blood. The receptors were sampled from a woman in her late teens or twenties in good health.

This clonotype came up once. CDR3 coding DNA: TGTGCCAGCAGCCAAGCTGCGAGGCAGCCCTCCTACGAGCAGTACTTC. It encodes CASSQAARQPSYEQYF. This rearrangement joins TRBV3-1 to TRBJ2-5, with unresolved D. Judging by the DNA end, TRBJ2-7 fits better; the J call may be wrong. The CDR3 runs to 16 residues. CDR1 is LGHDT and CDR2 is YNNKEL in the germline V gene (reference sequence).

This clonotype appeared a few times. This sequence joins TRBV6-2 or TRBV6-3 and TRBJ2-7; no firm D call. The CDR3 runs to 14 residues. V was cut by 8 bases and J by 5 bases, with 19 bases left in between. Germline V CDR1 and CDR2: MNHEY, SVGEGT. CDR3: CASSSSDPVHEQYF. Written as DNA, the CDR3 is TGTGCCAGCTCATCGTCCGACCCGGTCCACGAGCAGTACTTC.

This clonotype was recorded only once. At one end the junction does not follow the germline gene, possibly because of a read error. This chain uses TRBV27 with TRBJ1-4; TRBD1 is a possible D gene (5 bases). The CDR3 has 15 residues. Germline lookup yields CDR1 MNHEY and CDR2 SMNVEV (reference sequence). CDR3 DNA: TGTGCCGGCAGTTTACGGGACCCCAGGCGCGAAAAACTGTTTTTT. Translated, it gives CAGSLRDPRREKLFF.

The genes are TRBV6-1 and TRBJ2-7, with a possible D match to TRBD2 (6 bases). CDR1 is MNHNS, CDR2 SASEGT, per germline. V was cut by 10 bases and J by 0 bases, with 10 bases left in between. The CDR3 contains 12 residues. CDR3 region: CATADYSYEQYF. The CDR3 DNA is TGTGCCACCGCGGACTACTCCTACGAGCAGTACTTC.

The rearrangement joins TRBV10-3 to TRBJ2-5; maybe TRBD2 (6 bases). From germline, CDR1 is ENHRY and CDR2 SYGVKD. V was trimmed by 8 bases and J by 0 bases, leaving 13 bases between them. The CDR3 consists of 14 residues. CDR3 DNA sequence: TGTGCCATCGGTGGGAGGCTAAACCAAGAGACCCAGTACTTC. This sequence encodes CAIGGRLNQETQYF.

This sequence joins TRBV7-2 and TRBJ2-1; 9 nucleotides align to TRBD2. The V gene end was trimmed by 4 bases and the J gene end by 8 bases; junction bases not matched to a gene: 3. CDR1 SGHTA and CDR2 FQGNSA come from the germline V gene. This CDR3 is built from 13 residues. In nucleotides, the CDR3 is TGTGCCAGCAGCTCTCTAGCGGGACATGAGCAGTTCTTC. Translating it yields CASSSLAGHEQFF.

This clonotype has a handful of counts. V is TRBV7-9 and J is TRBJ1-5; 8 nucleotides agree with TRBD1. Trimming removed 4 bases from V and 3 bases from J; junction bases left unmatched: 5. Germline V lookup: CDR1 SEHNR, CDR2 FQNEAQ (reference sequence). This CDR3 contains 15 residues. Here the CDR3 reads CASSSLDRVNQPQHF. As DNA, the CDR3 is TGTGCCAGCAGCTCCCTGGACAGGGTCAATCAGCCCCAGCATTTT.

In regard to this clonotype: A much larger clone lies a single base off, so this may be a read error. V gene TRBV7-2 combines with J gene TRBJ2-3, with a possible D match to TRBD2 (5 bases). CDR1 is SGHTA and CDR2 is FQGNSA in the germline V gene. The CDR3 runs 14 residues. V gave up 5 bases and J gave up 5 bases, with 14 bases separating them. The CDR3 loop reads CASSVGLARDTQYF. The DNA for the CDR3 is TGTGCCAGCAGCGTAGGGCTAGCTAGAGATACGCAGTATTTT.

This clonotype occurred a few times. The chain recombines TRBV7-2 with TRBJ2-3, with TRBD2 identical over 7 bases. The V gene end was trimmed by 4 bases and the J gene end by 6 bases; junction bases not matched to a gene: 10. The length of the CDR3 is 15 residues. CDR1 SGHTA and CDR2 FQGNSA come from the germline V gene. CDR3 DNA: TGTGCCAGCAGCTCTTCCCGGACTAGTCGTGATACGCAGTATTTT. This codes for CASSSSRTSRDTQYF. Looking up the rest from reference TRBV7-2 and TRBJ2-3 gives the full variable domain: GAGVSQSPSNKVTEKGKDVELRCDPISGHTALYWYRQSLGQGLEFLIYFQGNSAPDKSGLPSDRFSAERTGGSVSTLTIQRTQQEDSAVYLCASSSSRTSRDTQYFGPGTRLTVL.

This clonotype has more than one count but fewer than ten. CDR3 residues: CASSPNGADTDTQYF. DNA for the CDR3: TGCGCCAGCAGTCCTAATGGGGCCGACACAGATACGCAGTATTTT. V is TRBV5-1 and J is TRBJ2-3, with D possibly matching TRBD1 (5 bases). The CDR3 has 15 amino acids. V dropped 5 bases and J dropped 2 bases, with 15 bases sitting between them. Per germline, CDR1 SGHRS and CDR2 YFSETQ.

This chain joins TRBV7-2 and TRBJ2-3, with D maybe TRBD2 (5 bases). This CDR3 is built from 13 residues. V was pared by 5 bases and J by 5 bases, with 11 bases between. Germline lookup yields CDR1 SGHTA and CDR2 FQGNSA. The CDR3 here is CASSRLLGDTQYF. CDR3 DNA sequence: TGTGCCAGCAGCCGATTACTAGGAGATACGCAGTATTTT.

This chain connects TRBV5-1 to TRBJ1-3; D may be TRBD1 (5 bases). The CDR3 has 16 residues. In germline, CDR1 is SGHRS, CDR2 YFSETQ. The ends were cut back, 4 bases at V and 0 bases at J, with 14 bases in the middle. This CDR3 reads CASSLGETDSGNTIYF. The CDR3 DNA reads TGCGCCAGCAGCCTCGGGGAGACAGACTCTGGAAACACCATATATTTT.

This chain connects TRBV24-1 to TRBJ1-5; TRBD1 might be the D (5 bases). This CDR3 has 14 amino acids. The V end lost 7 bases, the J end lost 3 bases, and 12 bases lay between the germline ends. Germline V lookup: CDR1 KGHDR, CDR2 SFDVKD. The CDR3 DNA reads TGTGCCACCAGCAAGGACAAACTCAATCAGCCCCAGCATTTT. It encodes CATSKDKLNQPQHF.

This chain connects TRBV11-2 to TRBJ2-5, with D perhaps matching TRBD2 (6 bases). The CDR3 contains 12 residues. Germline CDR1 SGHAT, CDR2 FQNNGV. V was shortened by 5 bases and J by 13 bases, with 17 bases between the two germline ends. The CDR3 DNA sequence: TGTGCCAGCAGCCCCCCCGGGGGATCGGCGTACTTC. Amino acids: CASSPPGGSAYF.

In regard to this clonotype: A read error may produce the germline difference seen at one junction end. This chain links TRBV5-1 with TRBJ2-1; TRBD1 is a possible D gene (5 bases). Germline values: CDR1 SGHRS, CDR2 YFSETQ. The CDR3 runs 14 residues. The CDR3 nucleotides are TGCGCCAGCAGCTCCGAGACAGTCTACAGTGAGCAGTTCTTC. Its protein is CASSSETVYSEQFF.

The chain has TRBV30 and TRBJ2-6, with D tentatively TRBD1 (5 bases). The germline V and J ends were trimmed by 4 bases and 2 bases, with 9 bases remaining between them. CDR3 size: 14 residues. Germline CDR1 GTSNPN, CDR2 SVGIG (reference sequence). CDR3 nucleotides: TGTGCCTGGACCAGCAGGGCTGGGGCCAACGTCCTGACTTTC. Translation: CAWTSRAGANVLTF.

V and J are TRBV6-2 or TRBV6-3 and TRBJ1-6; TRBD1 matches at 7 bases. The CDR3 is made up of 15 amino acids. Germline V gives CDR1 MNHEY, CDR2 SVGEGT. V was clipped by 5 bases and J by 6 bases; unmatched bases: 7. CDR3 DNA sequence: TGTGCCAGCAGTCCCCGGGACAGCAGTAATTCACCCCTCCACTTT. Translated: CASSPRDSSNSPLHF.

CDR3 DNA: TGTGCCAGCAGCTTGACAGCCCTTCGACAGGTTAACTATGGCTACACCTTC. This sequence encodes CASSLTALRQVNYGYTF. The chain is built from TRBV7-2 and TRBJ1-2; D is possibly TRBD1 (6 bases). Germline V gives CDR1 SGHTA, CDR2 FQGNSA. V was cut by 3 bases and J by 1 base, with 18 bases left in between. The CDR3 spans 17 residues. Full variable domain (outside the CDR3, taken from reference TRBV7-2 and TRBJ1-2): GAGVSQSPSNKVTEKGKDVELRCDPISGHTALYWYRQSLGQGLEFLIYFQGNSAPDKSGLPSDRFSAERTGGSVSTLTIQRTQQEDSAVYLCASSLTALRQVNYGYTFGSGTRLTVV.

This chain links TRBV5-6 with TRBJ1-2; D remains ambiguous. V was trimmed by 6 bases and J by 13 bases, leaving 19 bases between them. There are 12 residues in the CDR3. Per the germline V gene, CDR1 is SGHDT and CDR2 is YYEEEE. In DNA, the CDR3 is TGTGCCAGCACCCTGGACTCCCCGGAAGTCACCTTC. Its protein is CASTLDSPEVTF. The whole variable domain, remainder taken from reference TRBV5-6 and TRBJ1-2, is DAGVTQSPTHLIKTRGQQVTLRCSPKSGHDTVSWYQQALGQGPQFIFQYYEEEERQRGNFPDRFSGHQFPNYSSELNVNALLLGDSALYLCASTLDSPEVTFGSGTRLTVV.

In its sample, this clonotype was seen many times. The genes are TRBV7-9 and TRBJ2-3; 9 nucleotides match TRBD1. Trimming cost V 5 bases and J 0 bases; bases outside gene matches: 3. Germline CDR1 and CDR2: SEHNR and FQNEAQ (reference sequence). CDR3 length equals 15 residues. CDR3 sequence (DNA): TGTGCCAGCAGCGGGACAGGGTACAGCACAGATACGCAGTATTTT. Its protein is CASSGTGYSTDTQYF.

The chain is built from TRBV20-1 and TRBJ2-1; 11 nucleotides match TRBD2. Per germline, CDR1 DFQATT and CDR2 SNEGSKA (reference sequence). Unmatched junction bases numbered 11, after V lost 4 bases and J lost 9 bases. This CDR3 region has 15 residues. DNA of the CDR3: TGCAGTGCTATACGAATCGAGACTAGCGGGACTGAGCAGTTCTTC. This codes for CSAIRIETSGTEQFF.

This sequence joins TRBV27 and TRBJ1-3, with 7 bases aligning to TRBD1. CDR3 length: 14 residues. Germline V gives CDR1 MNHEY, CDR2 SMNVEV (reference sequence). The V gene end was trimmed by 6 bases and the J gene end by 4 bases; junction bases not matched to a gene: 6. CDR3 in DNA: TGTGCCAGCAGGGAACCGGGACAGGGAAACACCATATATTTT. Amino acid sequence: CASREPGQGNTIYF.

With regard to this clonotype: One end of the junction does not line up with germline, which may come from a read error. The chain recombines TRBV6-2 or TRBV6-3 with TRBJ1-5; TRBD1 agrees at 9 bases. The CDR3 totals 16 residues. Looked up from germline, CDR1 is MNHEY and CDR2 is SVGEGT. This CDR3 reads CTSSRTGENSNQPQHF. CDR3 nucleotides: TGTACCAGCAGTCGGACAGGGGAAAATAGCAATCAGCCCCAGCATTTT.

The genes are TRBV27 and TRBJ2-7; D might be TRBD1 (6 bases). Trimming removed 3 bases at V and 1 base at J, with 10 bases between. Germline CDR1 MNHEY, CDR2 SMNVEV (reference sequence). The CDR3 consists of 14 residues. CDR3 region: CASSFGQTSYEQYF. The CDR3 bases are TGTGCCAGCAGTTTTGGACAGACATCCTACGAGCAGTACTTC.

J is TRBJ1-1 and V is TRBV10-1; TRBD1 agrees at 7 bases. Losses at the gene ends were 5 bases for V and 5 bases for J; bases not matched to a gene: 8. The length of the CDR3 is 14 residues. Germline values: CDR1 WNHNN, CDR2 SYGVQD (reference sequence). This chain's CDR3 is CASSNDRVWTEAFF. CDR3 bases: TGCGCCAGCAGTAATGACAGGGTGTGGACTGAAGCTTTCTTT.

This clonotype occurred a few times. The chain links TRBV7-8 to TRBJ2-7; 7 bases fit TRBD1. V shed 5 bases and J 0 bases; nucleotides not matched to a gene: 7. CDR1 is SGHVS and CDR2 is FQNEAQ in the germline V gene. CDR3 length equals 15 residues. The CDR3: CASSAWDSGSYEQYF. The CDR3, as DNA: TGTGCCAGCAGCGCTTGGGACAGCGGCTCCTACGAGCAGTACTTC. Full variable domain (outside the CDR3, taken from reference TRBV7-8 and TRBJ2-7): GAGVSQSPRYKVAKRGQDVALRCDPISGHVSLFWYQQALGQGPEFLTYFQNEAQLDKSGLPSDRFFAERPEGSVSTLKIQRTQQEDSAVYLCASSAWDSGSYEQYFGPGTRLTVT.

This clonotype was recorded a few times. The genes are TRBV4-1 and TRBJ2-1; 10 bases align to TRBD2. There are 14 residues in the CDR3. Germline V gene sequence: CDR1 MGHRA, CDR2 YSYEKL. V lost 4 bases, J lost 8 bases, and 5 bases stayed unmatched. The CDR3 DNA reads TGCGCCAGCAGCCGGACTAGCGGTAAGGATGAGCAGTTCTTC. This translates into CASSRTSGKDEQFF.

In this sample, this clonotype turned up many times. At one of its ends the junction is not consistent with the germline gene, which may arise from a read error. The V gene is TRBV7-7, the J gene TRBJ2-7; 9 bases line up with TRBD1. Germline CDR1 is SSHAT and CDR2 is FNYEAQ (reference sequence). CDR3 size: 13 residues. This chain's CDR3 is CASSLGTGSEQYF. The CDR3 DNA reads TGCGCCAGCAGCCTTGGGACAGGGAGCGAGCAGTACTTC.

This chain connects TRBV20-1 to TRBJ1-1; maybe TRBD1 (5 bases). Germline CDR1 is DFQATT and CDR2 is SNEGSKA (reference sequence). With 3 bases removed from V and 1 base from J, the gap between germline ends came to 12 bases. The CDR3 sequence is 14 residues long. Written as DNA, the CDR3 is TGCAGTGCTAGTGGACACCCGGCGAACACTGAAGCTTTCTTT. Amino acid sequence: CSASGHPANTEAFF.

The V and J genes are TRBV20-1 and TRBJ1-4; TRBD1 matches 8 bases. In germline, CDR1 is DFQATT, CDR2 SNEGSKA (reference sequence). V dropped 5 bases and J dropped 5; count of bases not matched to a gene: 16. This CDR3 has 17 amino acids. The CDR3 bases are TGCAGTGCTCAAGAGCCCGCCCGACAGGGGAAAAATGAAAAACTGTTTTTT. Translated, it gives CSAQEPARQGKNEKLFF.